The clone carrying this TCR beta chain was seen many times. This entry belongs to a study of CD8+CD57+ T cells in acquired aplastic anemia. Turning to the study itself: DNA recovered from sorted CD4+ and CD8+ cells had a mean of around 3.3 ug. Reads per healthy sample averaged about 10.8 million (CD4+) and fewer than 13 million (CD8+).

J gave up 2 bases and V 3 bases, and 8 bases lay outside the gene matches. The CDR3 consists of 17 residues. Germline V CDR1 and CDR2: LNHNV, YYDKDF (reference sequence). CDR3 and TCR beta VDJ profiling relied on genomic DNA as the template. TCRdb re-derived calls from the reads in MiXCR, one entry per CDR3 protein. Of fewer than 200,000 distinct CDR3 sequences listed, 63% were seen once; the top ten hold roughly 44%. The chain carries TRBV15 and TRBJ1-2, with 11 bases fitting TRBD1. Input material: sorted CD4+, CD8+, or CD8+CD57+ T cells (not recorded which) from PBMCs. The sequence derives from a human donor in good health. CDR3 nucleotide sequence: TGTGCCACCAGCAGGGTTGGACAGGGGGCAACGAACTATGGCTACACCTTC. Amino acid sequence: CATSRVGQGATNYGYTF.